This TCR beta chain comes out of a study of cytomegalovirus exposure and HLA in healthy donors (dated by TCRdb to 2016 to 2017). A note on the overall study: An earlier analysis of several hundred of the donors reported over 250 Gb of sequence data and roughly 120 million unique TCR beta sequences obtained from about 200 million T cells. Roughly 5 DR-DQ haplotypes were handled as single units for association and clustering, since linkage in the cohort was strong. The study aimed to test whether cataloging public T cell receptors could reveal signatures of past pathogen exposure. Among a few hundred genotyped donors of the cohort, an average of approximately 240,000 unique TCR beta nucleotide sequences were sequenced per donor, roughly 20% of them non-productive. Rather than using new phenotypic data, the later analysis identified candidate immune exposures from TCR beta sequences and from how often those sequences occurred across donors. Every discovery cohort repertoire had been produced on one sequencing platform. An early release that covered more than 550 HLA-typed donors contained approximately 300 gigabases of sequencing data and about 84 million unique TCR sequences. In a later genetic analysis, genome-wide SNP genotypes for about 55% of the roughly 700 donors were used, and that subset was treated as a discovery cohort. The study used immunosequencing to profile the T cell repertoires of more than 650 subjects and linked those repertoires to cytomegalovirus serostatus. The number of donors typed differed by locus, with about 629-640 for A, B, C, DRB1 and DQB1, 522 for DQA1, 600 to 610 for DPA1, and 400 to 490 for DPB1. Donor age, sex, ethnicity and CMV serostatus were compiled together with the repertoire data. Along with the 666-subject first cohort, a separate validation cohort of over a hundred different subjects was used. To predict cytomegalovirus infection status, the study combined high-throughput TCR immunosequencing, statistical association of individual TCRs with disease status, and machine learning. A later analysis re-analyzed previously published TCR beta repertoires from about 600 donors and added high-resolution HLA genotyping to study TCR occurrence patterns. The genetic ancestry cluster associated with self-reported Caucasian donors included roughly 84% of the approximately 400 genotyped donors. Both class I and class II loci were covered by HLA typing, at four-digit resolution. In an earlier analysis of a few hundred of the donors, high-throughput TCR beta sequencing was used to judge whether each TCR beta V gene segment behaved as functional or pseudogenic.

The paper's findings and limits, for the study overall: A further reported finding was that TCR beta sequences accurately predicted the HLA-A and HLA-B alleles for most subjects in the first cohort. Correlated functional status among segregating V segments might reflect linkage disequilibrium, but an unknown experimental factor could not be ruled out. In a later analysis, HLA-associated TCR beta chains were found to be more clonally expanded and to have lower generation probabilities than equally common non-associated chains. CMV serostatus was the only immune exposure information available for the cohort. Assigning TCR associations to individual alleles was difficult when HLA alleles, especially DR and DQ, strongly co-occurred. According to a later analysis, TCR association rates differed among HLA loci, with DRB1 alleles showing the most associated TCRs and HLA-C alleles showing the fewest. Specific HLA alleles were associated with 16,951 TCR beta sequences at a false discovery rate of 0.05 in a later analysis. Several of the top co-occurrence clusters appeared to be linked to parvovirus B19, influenza, CMV and Epstein-Barr virus, according to a later analysis. In a later genetic analysis, a missense DCLRE1C variant was associated with V-gene and J-gene trimming of TCR beta chains, and the association was replicated in an independent cohort. Broadly in line with IMGT annotations, most TCR beta V segments showed up in productive rearrangements about 90% or about 30% of the time in an earlier analysis of around 550 of the donors. This cohort had only TCR beta chains sequenced, and the lack of alpha or paired-chain data limited which features could be detected. A cluster of highly shared sequence variants was judged likely to represent a technical artifact of the sequencing pipeline. Three of the identified cytomegalovirus-associated TCR beta chains were confirmed in vitro to be specific for cytomegalovirus antigens. In a later genetic analysis, fewer N-insertions in productive TCRs were reported among donors in an Asian-associated ancestry cluster than the roughly 700-donor mean. Across donors, most TCR sequences were observed very rarely, whereas some public TCRs were present in many individuals. Sequencing depth was assumed to be roughly uniform across donors in the presence/absence analyses, though that assumption may not hold. The study listed 170 or so TCR beta chains as associated with cytomegalovirus. In both the original and validation cohorts, the classifier was reported to diagnose cytomegalovirus status with high specificity and sensitivity. Because HLA typing was missing for some donors at each locus, association tests included only the typed subset. Because counts were too low, seventeen rarely observed V segments, including chromosome 9 orphons, were excluded from the earlier analysis of fewer than 650 of the donors. In a later analysis, most CMV-associated TCR beta chains were found to appear HLA-restricted, with HLA associations seemingly driven largely by CMV exposure. It was suggested by the authors that the approach could potentially be generalized to other disease states and immunological phenotypes. The 87-base-pair reads could not distinguish some IMGT-functional V segments, including TRBV6-2 and TRBV6-3, so those segments were excluded.

Libraries were prepared through the immunoSEQ multiplex PCR assay. A mixture of 60 forward primers for TCR Vbeta segments and 13 reverse primers for TCR Jbeta segments was used in the multiplex PCR. Amplification of the CDR3 region of rearranged TCR beta genes was performed with a multiplex PCR assay on genomic DNA. Amplified TCR beta libraries were sequenced as 87-base-pair reads on the Illumina HiSeq System. On the study's bioinformatics: A later analysis counted tens of millions of unique TCR beta chains across the 666 repertoires, and 10 million to 11 million of these chains were shared by at least two donors. Raw reads were error-corrected and collapsed into unique sequences by a nearest-neighbor algorithm in which closely related sequences were merged to remove PCR and sequencing errors. CDR3 sequences were aligned to IMGT reference sequences to assign V, D and J gene segments. For a sequence to be retained, at least a six-nucleotide match to both a V gene segment and a J gene segment was required. A rearrangement was called productive if the CDR3 had no stop codons and remained in frame with V and J, and every other rearrangement was called non-productive. CDR3 was defined according to IMGT convention as the region running from the second conserved V-encoded cysteine to the conserved J-encoded phenylalanine. The earlier analysis of approximately 500 of the donors excluded sequences that lacked an unambiguous match to a single V gene segment. In an earlier analysis of some 590 of the donors, V segments were called functional above 56.7% productive rearrangements and were called segregating when the between-donor standard deviation exceeded 5%. A statistical classification framework was built for diagnosing cytomegalovirus status from the catalog of TCR beta chain sequences. A later analysis assigned V and J genes by comparing TCR nucleotide sequences with IMGT/GENE-DB human TR gene sequences. In a later analysis, CDR3 sequences and most-parsimonious VDJ recombination scenarios were assigned using the TCRdist pipeline. In a later analysis, each TCR beta chain was defined by its CDR3 amino acid sequence together with its V-gene family, and reads lacking a unique V-gene family were excluded. In a later analysis, several hundred highly shared, low-generation-probability nucleotide sequences were removed to address suspected cross-contamination and a sequencing artifact. In a later analysis, a clonal expansion index was calculated for each public chain from normalized within-repertoire ranks of inferred template counts. Generation probabilities in a later analysis came from a VDJ recombination model fitted to out-of-frame rearrangements, and those results were checked against IGoR. A later analysis scored TCR-TCR, TCR-HLA and TCR-CMV co-occurrence with hypergeometric tests, applying a repertoire-size bias correction to TCR pairs. A later analysis estimated false discovery rates by permuting HLA or CMV assignments 20 times. In a later analysis, co-occurring TCRs were grouped using DBSCAN, and TCRdist sequence similarity was added for clustering within HLA-allele-positive subsets. Repertoires with fewer than 30,000 or more than 120,000 public chains were left out of co-occurrence clustering, as were a few repertoires with anomalous nucleotide sharing. TCRdb took this table from immuneACCESS and kept in-frame rearrangements with V and J called. Such tables lack part of the clones; where checked against another copy, unresolved V genes explain under half of the gap, and the rest is unexplained. D and trimming come from the DNA, and the V and J calls and clone size come from that table. This sample has over 150,000 clones in its table, and about 78% of those were observed once. The ten most abundant clones make up about 12% of the sample.

Notes on this clone: Its binding antigen is unknown. No base quality information exists; no much larger clone differs at one position.

In total, 600 or so healthy bone marrow donors made up the cohort. Cohort members were all nominally healthy when sampled, although unrecorded immune exposures were likely present. The donor was CMV seropositive and belonged to the group of about 290 seropositive cohort members. Every donor gave a peripheral blood sample, and the peripheral blood mononuclear cells from that sample were used for TCR beta sequencing. The Qiagen DNeasy Blood Extraction Kit was used to extract genomic DNA from the blood cell samples. Relative to germline, V is missing 0 bases and J is missing 4 bases, with 8 bases of the junction outside any gene match. Looking up the germline V gene yields CDR1 LGHNA and CDR2 YNFKEQ. The cysteine opens and the phenylalanine closes a CDR3 of 16 amino acids. This entry keeps only the CDR3 DNA: 48 bases, framed from base 1.

The specimen was PBMCs. This sequence uses TRBV4-2 and TRBJ1-2, with TRBD1 identical over 7 junction bases. The TCR originated in a woman between 45 and 65 years old in good health and CMV-seropositive. The CDR3 in this case is CASSQDARGELYGYTF. The DNA sequence is as follows: TGTGCCAGCAGCCAAGATGCCAGGGGGGAACTCTATGGCTACACCTTC.